Listed below are T cell receptor beta chains from one sample, sequenced in a study of T cell repertoires in cytomegalovirus infection. TCRdb passed the reads through MiXCR, listing each CDR3 protein once. This table has approximately 300,000 distinct CDR3 sequences, just under 25% appearing once. The antigens these receptors bind are not known. The material was cultured PBMCs, obtained from culture after CMV antigen stimulation. These receptors were obtained from a human donor in good health (CMV status not recorded). Some clones in this sample may be carry-over from other donors' samples. Both conserved end residues are part of each CDR3. The D gene is left open where the match is weak. Clone size is stated in some rows and not others, as once, few, many or a class when expanded.

abundance: NA; j_gene: TRBJ2-3; v_gene: TRBV6-5; d_gene: TRBD2; CDR3nt: TGTGCCAGCAGTATAGCGGGAGCCCGCACAGATACGCAGTATTTT; CDR3aa: CASSIAGARTDTQYF
abundance: NA; j_gene: TRBJ2-1; v_gene: TRBV24-1; d_gene: NA; CDR3nt: TGTGCCACCAGTGGCCTTGGGGGAGGAGGCTACAATGAGCAGTTCTTC; CDR3aa: CATSGLGGGGYNEQFF
abundance: NA; j_gene: TRBJ2-3; v_gene: TRBV14; d_gene: TRBD2; CDR3nt: TGTGCCAGCAGCCATCGCGGGACTATACTTAGCACAGATACGCAGTATTTT; CDR3aa: CASSHRGTILSTDTQYF
abundance: NA; j_gene: TRBJ2-7; v_gene: TRBV5-6; d_gene: NA; CDR3nt: TGTGCCAGCAGCTACCCAAAACAGGGCGACGAGCAGTACTTC; CDR3aa: CASSYPKQGDEQYF
abundance: many; j_gene: TRBJ2-5; v_gene: TRBV7-2; d_gene: TRBD2; CDR3nt: TGTGCCAGCAGCTTAGGTCGTAGCGGGAGGGTAGAGACCCAGTACTTC; CDR3aa: CASSLGRSGRVETQYF
abundance: NA; j_gene: TRBJ1-2; v_gene: TRBV11-2; d_gene: TRBD1; CDR3nt: TGTGCCAGCAGCCCCACCCCGACAGGGGACTATGGCTACACCTTC; CDR3aa: CASSPTPTGDYGYTF
abundance: many; j_gene: TRBJ2-3; v_gene: TRBV7-8; d_gene: NA; CDR3nt: TGTGCCAGCAGCTCGCGGGGACTGACTATCACAGATACGCAGTATTTT; CDR3aa: CASSSRGLTITDTQYF
abundance: NA; j_gene: TRBJ2-1; v_gene: TRBV24-1; d_gene: TRBD2; CDR3nt: TGTGCCACCAGCCGACCGACTAGCGGTAGCTCCTACAATGAGCAGTTCTTC; CDR3aa: CATSRPTSGSSYNEQFF
abundance: many; j_gene: TRBJ2-3; v_gene: TRBV28; d_gene: NA; CDR3nt: TGTGCCAGCAGTTTAATTGGACAGCAGGCGGTATTTGGCACAGATACGCAGTATTTT; CDR3aa: CASSLIGQQAVFGTDTQYF
abundance: NA; j_gene: TRBJ1-1; v_gene: TRBV6-6; d_gene: NA; CDR3nt: TGTGCCAGCAGTTACCCTCAGGCGGGGAGCGGCACTGAAGCTTTCTTT; CDR3aa: CASSYPQAGSGTEAFF
abundance: NA; j_gene: TRBJ2-5; v_gene: TRBV7-8; d_gene: NA; CDR3nt: TGTGCCAGCAGCCGGGCATCGGAGACCCAGTACTTC; CDR3aa: CASSRASETQYF
abundance: many; j_gene: TRBJ2-1; v_gene: TRBV6-4; d_gene: TRBD2; CDR3nt: TGTGCCAGCAGTGAAACTAGCGGAGATTACAATGAGCAGTTCTTC; CDR3aa: CASSETSGDYNEQFF
abundance: NA; j_gene: TRBJ1-4; v_gene: TRBV7-3; d_gene: NA; CDR3nt: TGTGCCAGCAGCCTCGACACCCTTAATGAAAAACTGTTTTTT; CDR3aa: CASSLDTLNEKLFF
abundance: many; j_gene: TRBJ2-1; v_gene: TRBV7-8; d_gene: TRBD2; CDR3nt: TGTGCCAGCAGCTTCCGACTAGCTACTTACAATGAGCAGTTCTTC; CDR3aa: CASSFRLATYNEQFF
abundance: many; j_gene: TRBJ2-1; v_gene: TRBV7-2; d_gene: NA; CDR3nt: TGTGCCAGCAGCTCCCTACTAGCCTACTCCTACAATGAGCAGTTCTTC; CDR3aa: CASSSLLAYSYNEQFF
abundance: few; j_gene: TRBJ2-4; v_gene: TRBV20-1; d_gene: TRBD1; CDR3nt: TGCAGTGCCCGGACAGGGGTACTAGCCAAAAACATTCAGTACTTC; CDR3aa: CSARTGVLAKNIQYF
abundance: NA; j_gene: TRBJ2-1; v_gene: TRBV15; d_gene: NA; CDR3nt: TGTGCCACCAGCAGAGGGGTACGAGACTCCTACAATGAGCAGTTCTTC; CDR3aa: CATSRGVRDSYNEQFF
abundance: few; j_gene: TRBJ2-2; v_gene: TRBV20-1; d_gene: NA; CDR3nt: TGCAGTGCTAGAGATTTGAAGTACACCGGGGAGCTGTTTTTT; CDR3aa: CSARDLKYTGELFF
abundance: few; j_gene: TRBJ2-1; v_gene: TRBV12-3/TRBV12-4; d_gene: NA; CDR3nt: TGTGCCAGCAGGGGGACGGTTCCTGGGGGGCAGTTCTTC; CDR3aa: CASRGTVPGGQFF
abundance: few; j_gene: TRBJ1-1; v_gene: TRBV7-3; d_gene: TRBD1; CDR3nt: TGTGCCAGCAGCTCCTCCGGGACAGGGGCGGCTTTCTTT; CDR3aa: CASSSSGTGAAFF
abundance: NA; j_gene: TRBJ1-6; v_gene: TRBV7-6; d_gene: TRBD1; CDR3nt: TGTGCCAGCAGCTTAGCGGGGACAGGGGAAGGCTCACCCCTCCACTTT; CDR3aa: CASSLAGTGEGSPLHF
abundance: few; j_gene: TRBJ2-3; v_gene: TRBV7-6; d_gene: TRBD2; CDR3nt: TGTGCCAGCAGCACCGGGACTAGCGCCTCAGATACGCAGTATTTT; CDR3aa: CASSTGTSASDTQYF
abundance: NA; j_gene: TRBJ1-1; v_gene: TRBV29-1; d_gene: NA; CDR3nt: TGCAGCACTTCAGGAAGCACTGAAGCTTTCTTT; CDR3aa: CSTSGSTEAFF
abundance: once; j_gene: TRBJ2-1; v_gene: TRBV9; d_gene: NA; CDR3nt: TGTGCCAGCAGCGTAGTATCGGGGTCCTACAATGAGCAGTTCTTC; CDR3aa: CASSVVSGSYNEQFF
abundance: many; j_gene: TRBJ2-2; v_gene: TRBV11-3; d_gene: TRBD1; CDR3nt: TGTGCCAGCAGCACCGGACAGGGGAACACCGGGGAGCTGTTTTTT; CDR3aa: CASSTGQGNTGELFF
abundance: NA; j_gene: TRBJ1-1; v_gene: TRBV20-1; d_gene: NA; CDR3nt: TGCAGTGCTAGAGATTACGGTCCGGACAGACTTGAAGCTTTCTTT; CDR3aa: CSARDYGPDRLEAFF
abundance: many; j_gene: TRBJ1-2; v_gene: TRBV7-2; d_gene: TRBD1; CDR3nt: TGTGCCAGCAGCAACCTACAGGGGGGCACCCATGGCTACACCTTC; CDR3aa: CASSNLQGGTHGYTF
abundance: few; j_gene: TRBJ2-5; v_gene: TRBV10-3; d_gene: TRBD1; CDR3nt: TGTGCCATCAGTGCTTTGGACAGGAATCAAGAGACCCAGTACTTC; CDR3aa: CAISALDRNQETQYF
abundance: few; j_gene: TRBJ1-6; v_gene: TRBV4-1; d_gene: TRBD1; CDR3nt: TGCGCCAGCAGCCAGGAGGACCTGACAGGGGCTAACTCCTATAATTCACCCCTCCACTTT; CDR3aa: CASSQEDLTGANSYNSPLHF
abundance: many; j_gene: TRBJ2-3; v_gene: TRBV7-2; d_gene: NA; CDR3nt: TGTGCCAGCAGCCCGATTGATAGGGGGGATAGAACAGATACGCAGTATTTT; CDR3aa: CASSPIDRGDRTDTQYF
abundance: NA; j_gene: TRBJ2-7; v_gene: TRBV7-6; d_gene: TRBD2; CDR3nt: TGTGCCAGCAGCTTCCTAGCGGGAGGGCCCGAGCAGTACTTC; CDR3aa: CASSFLAGGPEQYF
abundance: NA; j_gene: TRBJ2-2; v_gene: TRBV7-2; d_gene: NA; CDR3nt: TGTGCCAGCAGCTTATCCGTTTGGGGCCTTGACACCGGGGAGCTGTTTTTT; CDR3aa: CASSLSVWGLDTGELFF
abundance: NA; j_gene: TRBJ2-7; v_gene: TRBV28; d_gene: NA; CDR3nt: TGTGCCAGCAGTGCCCCGGGCGGGGAGCAGTACTTC; CDR3aa: CASSAPGGEQYF
abundance: few; j_gene: TRBJ2-3; v_gene: TRBV6-5; d_gene: NA; CDR3nt: TGTGCCAGCACAGGGCCCCTCGCGGATACGCAGTATTTT; CDR3aa: CASTGPLADTQYF
abundance: few; j_gene: TRBJ2-5; v_gene: TRBV27; d_gene: NA; CDR3nt: TGTGCCAGCAGGCCGGGGGCCCAGGGAGAGACCCAGTACTTC; CDR3aa: CASRPGAQGETQYF
abundance: NA; j_gene: TRBJ2-2; v_gene: TRBV4-1; d_gene: TRBD1; CDR3nt: TGCGCCAGCAGCATAGGGACAGCGAACACCGGGGAGCTGTTTTTT; CDR3aa: CASSIGTANTGELFF
abundance: few; j_gene: TRBJ2-7; v_gene: TRBV27; d_gene: TRBD2; CDR3nt: TGTGCCAGCAGTCAACCTCGGGCCCTAGGGCCCGTAGCGGGAGCGAACGAGCAGTACTTC; CDR3aa: CASSQPRALGPVAGANEQYF
abundance: many; j_gene: TRBJ2-7; v_gene: TRBV7-8; d_gene: NA; CDR3nt: TGTGCCAGCAGCTTAGGCCAGTCGGTCCCTTCCTACGAGCAGTACTTC; CDR3aa: CASSLGQSVPSYEQYF
abundance: many; j_gene: TRBJ1-5; v_gene: TRBV10-3; d_gene: NA; CDR3nt: TGTGCCATTCGTGACGGAGGGTCTAGCAATCAGCCCCAGCATTTT; CDR3aa: CAIRDGGSSNQPQHF
abundance: NA; j_gene: TRBJ2-3; v_gene: TRBV11-2; d_gene: NA; CDR3nt: TGTGCCAGCAGCTTACTCCTTCTACGGGATACGCAGTATTTT; CDR3aa: CASSLLLLRDTQYF
abundance: few; j_gene: TRBJ2-3; v_gene: TRBV12-3/TRBV12-4; d_gene: TRBD2; CDR3nt: TGTGCCAGCAGTTTCGGGACTAGCGGAACCACAGATACGCAGTATTTT; CDR3aa: CASSFGTSGTTDTQYF
abundance: many; j_gene: TRBJ2-3; v_gene: TRBV7-8; d_gene: TRBD2; CDR3nt: TGTGCCAGCAGCTCTGGACTAGCGGGACCAGGCACAGATACGCAGTATTTT; CDR3aa: CASSSGLAGPGTDTQYF
abundance: many; j_gene: TRBJ1-2; v_gene: TRBV7-2; d_gene: NA; CDR3nt: TGTGCCAGCAGCTTAGCGCCGGCTCATGGCTACACCTTC; CDR3aa: CASSLAPAHGYTF
abundance: few; j_gene: TRBJ2-7; v_gene: TRBV6-1; d_gene: TRBD2; CDR3nt: TGTGCCAGCAGGGCCCGCCGGGGACTAGCGGGAAACTCCTACGAGCAGTACTTC; CDR3aa: CASRARRGLAGNSYEQYF
abundance: many; j_gene: TRBJ2-1; v_gene: TRBV7-9; d_gene: TRBD2; CDR3nt: TGTGCCAGCAGCTCCCTAGGCGGGAGGGAGTTCAATGAGCAGTTCTTC; CDR3aa: CASSSLGGREFNEQFF
abundance: many; j_gene: TRBJ2-3; v_gene: TRBV9; d_gene: NA; CDR3nt: TGTGCCAGCAGCGCGGACAGCACAGATACGCAGTATTTT; CDR3aa: CASSADSTDTQYF
abundance: few; j_gene: TRBJ2-6; v_gene: TRBV2; d_gene: NA; CDR3nt: TGTGCCAGCAGGAGTCAGGCGAACTCTGGGGCCAACGTCCTGACTTTC; CDR3aa: CASRSQANSGANVLTF
abundance: NA; j_gene: TRBJ2-2; v_gene: TRBV6-2/TRBV6-3; d_gene: NA; CDR3nt: TGTGCCAGCAGTAGAGACAGAATCAACACCGGGGAGCTGTTTTTT; CDR3aa: CASSRDRINTGELFF
abundance: few; j_gene: TRBJ2-1; v_gene: TRBV29-1; d_gene: TRBD2; CDR3nt: TGCAGCGTCGGTCACACGGGGGGGTTCTTC; CDR3aa: CSVGHTGGFF
abundance: few; j_gene: TRBJ2-2; v_gene: TRBV7-6; d_gene: TRBD2; CDR3nt: TGTGCCAGCAGTACGAGCGGGAGACACACCGGGGAGCTGTTTTTT; CDR3aa: CASSTSGRHTGELFF
abundance: many; j_gene: TRBJ1-2; v_gene: TRBV7-2; d_gene: TRBD1; CDR3nt: TGTGCCAGCAGCTTGGACAGGGGGCGCGATTCTTTCAATGGCTACACCTTC; CDR3aa: CASSLDRGRDSFNGYTF
abundance: NA; j_gene: TRBJ1-5; v_gene: TRBV27; d_gene: NA; CDR3nt: TGTGCCAGCAGTTCGTACGGGGGCCAGCCCCAGCATTTT; CDR3aa: CASSSYGGQPQHF
abundance: NA; j_gene: TRBJ2-1; v_gene: TRBV27; d_gene: NA; CDR3nt: TGTGCCAGCAGGAGTGTCTACAATGAGCAGTTCTTC; CDR3aa: CASRSVYNEQFF
abundance: NA; j_gene: TRBJ1-5; v_gene: TRBV6-2/TRBV6-3; d_gene: NA; CDR3nt: TGTGCCAGCAGCCCTAGCGGGGGCAGGCAGCCCCAGCATTTT; CDR3aa: CASSPSGGRQPQHF
abundance: few; j_gene: TRBJ2-1; v_gene: TRBV7-2; d_gene: TRBD1; CDR3nt: TGTGCCAGCAGCCAGATAACAGGGGGCGCCCCCTACAATGAGCAGTTCTTC; CDR3aa: CASSQITGGAPYNEQFF